What follows are 29 T cell receptor beta chains derived from one specimen sequenced in a study of blood T cell repertoires in COVID-19. This table comes from immunoSEQ multiplex PCR, and its TCRdb copy is limited to in-frame clones, with some not included. The data show around 330,000 clones, around 89% seen once. Sequences were obtained from PBMCs or T cells enriched from blood (not recorded which). These receptors were collected from a woman aged 40 to 49 who had recovered from COVID-19.

The V and J genes are TRBV7-6 and TRBJ2-3, with a weak D call TRBD1 (5 bases). V was shortened by 3 bases and J by 4 bases, with 20 bases between the two germline ends. This CDR3 spans 17 amino acids. Germline V gene data show CDR1 as SGHVS and CDR2 as FNYEAQ. CDR3 sequence reads: CASSLGLTRDVPDTQYF. As DNA, the CDR3 is TGTGCCAGCAGCTTGGGGCTCACTCGAGACGTGCCAGATACGCAGTATTTT. Drawing the rest from reference TRBV7-6 and TRBJ2-3, the complete variable domain is GAGVSQSPRYKVTKRGQDVALRCDPISGHVSLYWYRQALGQGPEFLTYFNYEAQQDKSGLPNDRFSAERPEGSISTLTIQRTEQRDSAMYRCASSLGLTRDVPDTQYFGPGTRLTVL.

The rearrangement links TRBV5-4 to TRBJ2-2; 9 bases are shared with TRBD1. The V gene end was trimmed by 4 bases and the J gene end by 5 bases; junction bases not matched to a gene: 3. This CDR3 is built from 14 residues. CDR1 is SGHNT and CDR2 is YYREEE in the germline V gene (reference sequence). The CDR3 region has the DNA TGTGCCAGCAGCCGGACAGGGGAAACCGGGGAGCTGTTTTTT. It is translated as CASSRTGETGELFF.

This clone has a count of ten or more. The gene calls are TRBV29-1 and TRBJ1-2; D is unresolved. V was pared by 6 bases and J by 6 bases, with 11 bases between. Germline values: CDR1 SQVTM, CDR2 ANQGSEA. The CDR3 consists of 11 residues. CDR3 nucleotides: TGCAGCGTCGGGGTGGAACATGGCTACACCTTC. Translated: CSVGVEHGYTF.

The chain joins TRBV13 to TRBJ2-3, with 13 bases fitting TRBD2. Germline assignment: CDR1 PRHDT and CDR2 FYEKMQ (reference sequence). CDR3 length: 17 residues. The J segment lost 1 base and the V segment lost 5 bases, leaving 6 bases of the junction unmatched. The CDR3 reads CASSLPGTSGGTDTQYF. CDR3 nucleotide sequence: TGTGCCAGCAGCCTACCGGGGACTAGCGGGGGCACAGATACGCAGTATTTT.

This clone has more than one count but fewer than ten. In the same sample, other DNA sequences code for this CDR3. The chain carries TRBV3-1 (or the pseudogene TRBV3-2) and TRBJ2-3; TRBD2 matches at 10 bases. With 3 bases clipped from V and 1 base from J, the junction kept 4 bases outside the gene matches. Germline V CDR1 and CDR2: LGHDT, YNNKEL (reference sequence). The CDR3 totals 16 residues. CDR3 loop: CASSQGLAGGTDTQYF. For the CDR3, the DNA is TGTGCCAGCAGCCAGGGTCTAGCGGGAGGCACAGATACGCAGTATTTT.

This sequence joins TRBV9 and TRBJ2-7, with TRBD1 matching 8 bases. Germline assignment: CDR1 SGDLS and CDR2 YYNGEE. This CDR3 has 14 amino acids. Trimming took 4 bases from V and 3 from J; bases not matched to a gene: 6. The CDR3 spells CASSNQGAGYEQYF. In DNA, the CDR3 is TGTGCCAGCAGCAATCAGGGGGCGGGCTACGAGCAGTACTTC.

V is TRBV15 and J is TRBJ2-7; 7 bases agree with TRBD1. This CDR3 region has 14 residues. V trimming: 5 bases; J trimming: 2 bases; junction bases outside the gene matches: 6. Germline V CDR1 and CDR2: LNHNV, YYDKDF (reference sequence). The CDR3 sequence is CATSQRTGTYEQYF. The CDR3 bases are TGTGCCACCAGCCAAAGGACAGGAACCTACGAGCAGTACTTC. The whole variable domain, remainder taken from reference TRBV15 and TRBJ2-7, is DAMVIQNPRYQVTQFGKPVTLSCSQTLNHNVMYWYQQKSSQAPKLLFHYYDKDFNNEADTPDNFQSRRPNTSFCFLDIRSPGLGDTAMYLCATSQRTGTYEQYFGPGTRLTVT.

The chain recombines TRBV11-3 with TRBJ2-2, with TRBD1 identical over 9 bases. The CDR3 extends over 17 amino acids. J gave up 0 bases and V 3 bases, and 5 bases lay outside the gene matches. Per germline, CDR1 SGHNT and CDR2 YENEEA. DNA of the CDR3: TGTGCCAGCAGCTTTCCAACAGGGGGCCCGAACACCGGGGAGCTGTTTTTT. Translated: CASSFPTGGPNTGELFF.

V and J are TRBV19 and TRBJ2-7; D possibly corresponds to TRBD2 (6 bases). CDR3 length: 11 amino acids. The V gene lost 8 bases and the J gene lost 3 bases, with 8 bases spanning the gap. Germline CDR1 reads LNHDA; CDR2 reads SQIVND (reference sequence). CDR3 amino acids: CASAGSYEQYF. The CDR3 DNA reads as TGTGCCAGTGCGGGAAGCTACGAGCAGTACTTC.

This rearrangement joins TRBV11-2 to TRBJ2-1, with D possibly being TRBD1 (6 bases). This CDR3 is built from 15 residues. Trimming pared 5 bases from V and 4 bases from J, leaving 15 bases between. Germline V gene sequence: CDR1 SGHAT, CDR2 FQNNGV. CDR3: CASSGRTASYNEQFF. The DNA for the CDR3 is TGTGCCAGCAGCGGCCGGACAGCTTCGTACAATGAGCAGTTCTTC.

The chain uses TRBV29-1 and TRBJ1-1, with D unclear. From germline, CDR1 is SQVTM and CDR2 ANQGSEA. Trimming shortened V by 5 bases and J by 2 bases, and 12 bases separated the two germline ends. This CDR3 region has 13 residues. The CDR3 sequence is CSVYSPSNTEAFF. CDR3 bases: TGCAGCGTTTACAGTCCGAGTAACACTGAAGCTTTCTTT.

The V gene is TRBV30, the J gene TRBJ2-5; 7 bases fit TRBD2. Germline V CDR1 and CDR2: GTSNPN, SVGIG (reference sequence). The CDR3 is 12 residues long. Trimming removed 3 bases from V and 4 bases from J; junction bases left unmatched: 2. CDR3 sequence: CAWRAGRETQYF. DNA for the CDR3: TGTGCCTGGAGAGCGGGGAGAGAGACCCAGTACTTC.

The V gene is TRBV10-3, the J gene TRBJ1-2; D might be TRBD1 (5 bases). The CDR3 consists of 15 residues. V lost 3 bases to trimming and J lost 7 bases, with 18 bases between them. Germline V gene sequence: CDR1 ENHRY, CDR2 SYGVKD. The CDR3 loop is CAISDPGLSYAGYTF. In DNA form, the CDR3 reads TGTGCCATCAGTGATCCAGGGCTGTCATACGCTGGCTACACCTTC.

J is TRBJ2-1 and V is TRBV27, with D unresolved. The CDR3 has 17 residues. CDR1 and CDR2 from the germline V gene are MNHEY and SMNVEV (reference sequence). V lost 6 bases and J lost 3, with 21 bases in between. For the CDR3, the DNA is TGTGCCAGCAGCCCCGGCTTAGCCAAAGAACTCTACAATGAGCAGTTCTTC. It codes for CASSPGLAKELYNEQFF.

The chain couples TRBV4-2 to TRBJ2-1; 12 bases map to TRBD2. The CDR3 is made up of 17 amino acids. Germline values: CDR1 LGHNA, CDR2 YNFKEQ. The J segment lost 6 bases and the V segment lost 4 bases, leaving 10 bases of the junction unmatched. CDR3 DNA: TGTGCCAGCAGCCCCATAGGGGGACTAGCGGGTGGCAATGAGCAGTTCTTC. Translating it yields CASSPIGGLAGGNEQFF.

This clone was seen a few times. V gene TRBV11-3 combines with J gene TRBJ2-1; weak D call: TRBD2 (6 bases). Germline CDR1 is SGHNT and CDR2 is YENEEA. Trimming took 0 bases from V and 10 from J, leaving 13 bases between them. The CDR3 totals 14 residues. The CDR3 sequence: CASSLDPSAREQFF. CDR3 bases: TGTGCCAGCAGCTTAGACCCTAGCGCACGAGAGCAGTTCTTC.

The V call is TRBV11-2, the J call TRBJ1-2, with 7 bases identical to TRBD1. Per germline, CDR1 SGHAT and CDR2 FQNNGV. This CDR3 region has 13 residues. The J segment lost 7 bases and the V segment lost 0 bases, leaving 2 bases of the junction unmatched. DNA for the CDR3: TGTGCCAGCAGCTTAGACAACAGGGGTGGCTACACCTTC. It yields the protein CASSLDNRGGYTF.

The chain employs TRBV7-2 and TRBJ1-5; no definite D call. Germline CDR1 reads SGHTA; CDR2 reads FQGNSA. This CDR3 region has 14 residues. Trimming stripped 1 base from V and 6 bases from J, with 10 bases between. The DNA for the CDR3 is TGTGCCAGCAGCTTAGAGGAGGGAGGTCAGCCCCAGCATTTT. It codes for CASSLEEGGQPQHF. Full variable domain (rest looked up from reference TRBV7-2 and TRBJ1-5): GAGVSQSPSNKVTEKGKDVELRCDPISGHTALYWYRQSLGQGLEFLIYFQGNSAPDKSGLPSDRFSAERTGGSVSTLTIQRTQQEDSAVYLCASSLEEGGQPQHFGDGTRLSIL.

V gene TRBV7-2 combines with J gene TRBJ2-1; tentatively, D is TRBD1 (6 bases). Germline V CDR1 and CDR2: SGHTA, FQGNSA. Deletions cut 0 bases from V and 9 bases from J, with 12 bases between. The CDR3 totals 14 residues. This CDR3 reads CASSLALGQTEQFF. The DNA of the CDR3 is TGTGCCAGCAGCTTAGCCTTAGGACAGACTGAGCAGTTCTTC.

The CDR3 sequence: CASNPGGSGTEAFF. For the CDR3, the DNA is TGTGCCAGCAACCCAGGGGGCTCTGGCACTGAAGCTTTCTTT. The rearrangement links TRBV9 to TRBJ1-1, with TRBD1 matching over 8 bases. V trimming: 6 bases; J trimming: 4 bases; junction bases outside the gene matches: 8. The CDR3 is 14 amino acids. In germline, CDR1 is SGDLS, CDR2 YYNGEE.

The chain has TRBV6-6 and TRBJ2-3; 9 positions match TRBD2. With 8 bases clipped from V and 2 bases from J, the junction kept 11 bases outside the gene matches. The germline CDR1 and CDR2 sequences are MNHNY and SVGAGI (reference sequence). This CDR3 region has 16 residues. CDR3 sequence reads: CASSSALAGPTDTQYF. CDR3 coding DNA: TGTGCCAGCTCAAGTGCACTAGCGGGCCCCACAGATACGCAGTATTTT.

The rearrangement uses TRBV4-3 and TRBJ2-7; 9 nucleotides match TRBD1. CDR1 LGHNA and CDR2 YSLEER come from the germline V gene. Trimming at V came to 3 bases and at J to 3 bases, leaving 6 bases not matched to a gene. The CDR3 consists of 15 residues. The CDR3 DNA follows: TGCGCCAGCAGCCACAGGACAGGGGTCAGCTACGAGCAGTACTTC. Amino acid sequence: CASSHRTGVSYEQYF.

This clone was seen only once. The rearrangement uses TRBV7-2 and TRBJ1-4, with a weak D call TRBD1 (6 bases). V was shortened by 5 bases and J by 0 bases, with 13 bases between the two germline ends. The CDR3 totals 16 residues. Germline V gives CDR1 SGHTA, CDR2 FQGNSA. The CDR3 is CASSRRAGATNEKLFF. CDR3 bases: TGTGCCAGCAGCAGGCGAGCAGGGGCAACTAATGAAAAACTGTTTTTT.

This clone was observed a single time. J is TRBJ2-2 and V is TRBV28, with 7 bases aligning to TRBD1. The V and J ends lost 3 bases and 6 bases, in that order; junction bases with no gene match: 7. This CDR3 spans 15 amino acids. Per the germline V gene, CDR1 is MDHEN and CDR2 is SYDVKM. The CDR3 nucleotides are TGTGCCAGCAGTTTTCTCTTAGGGGGCCCCGGGGAGCTGTTTTTT. Residues: CASSFLLGGPGELFF.

The chain carries TRBV19 and TRBJ1-2; 7 bases map to TRBD1. Germline assignment: CDR1 LNHDA and CDR2 SQIVND (reference sequence). This CDR3 has 13 residues. The V gene end was trimmed by 9 bases and the J gene end by 7 bases; junction bases not matched to a gene: 11. This CDR3 reads CASRYRDSSGYTF. The CDR3 nucleotides are TGTGCCAGCCGTTACCGGGACAGCAGTGGCTACACCTTC.

The table lists this clone with a count of one. The chain carries TRBV15 and TRBJ2-5, with D possibly being TRBD1 (5 bases). Looked up from germline, CDR1 is LNHNV and CDR2 is YYDKDF (reference sequence). Between the trimmed V and J ends, which lost 3 bases and 2 bases, there was a span of 10 bases. The CDR3 has 14 amino acids. The CDR3 coding sequence is TGTGCCACCAGCAGGTCAGGGTTACAAGAGACCCAGTACTTC. Its translation: CATSRSGLQETQYF.

In DNA, the CDR3 is TGCGCCAGCAGCAAGACAGGAGACAATGAAAAACTGTTTTTT. Protein: CASSKTGDNEKLFF. The chain couples TRBV5-1 to TRBJ1-4; D might be TRBD1 (6 bases). Deletions cut 4 bases from V and 5 bases from J, with 12 bases between. The CDR3 is 14 residues long. Germline assignment: CDR1 SGHRS and CDR2 YFSETQ.

The rearrangement uses TRBV7-9 and TRBJ1-3, with TRBD1 as a possible D gene (6 bases). The V end was cut by 0 bases, the J end by 5 bases, with 14 bases between. The germline V gene encodes CDR1 SEHNR and CDR2 FQNEAQ (reference sequence). This CDR3 is 16 amino acids long. The CDR3 DNA reads as TGTGCCAGCAGCTTAGCGCGTGGGACACAACGAAACACCATATATTTT. Translated: CASSLARGTQRNTIYF.

This chain connects TRBV28 to TRBJ1-2; 7 bases map to TRBD1. With 3 bases clipped from V and 4 bases from J, the junction kept 8 bases outside the gene matches. The CDR3 runs 15 residues. CDR1 is MDHEN and CDR2 is SYDVKM in the germline V gene. The CDR3 region has the DNA TGTGCCAGCAGTTTCAGGACTGGGACAGCCTATGGCTACACCTTC. This gives the protein CASSFRTGTAYGYTF.